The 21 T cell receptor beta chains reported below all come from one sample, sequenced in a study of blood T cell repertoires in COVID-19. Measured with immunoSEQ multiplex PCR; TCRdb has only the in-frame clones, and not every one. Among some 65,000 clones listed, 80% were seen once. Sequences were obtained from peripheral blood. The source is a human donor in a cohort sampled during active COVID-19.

The DNA of the CDR3 is TGTGCCAGTAGCAGGACAGGGGCTGGAGAGACCCAGTACTTC. Amino acid sequence: CASSRTGAGETQYF. The genes are TRBV19 and TRBJ2-5; TRBD1 matches 9 bases. Trimming removed 6 bases from V and 4 bases from J; junction bases left unmatched: 6. The CDR3 extends over 14 amino acids. The germline V gene encodes CDR1 LNHDA and CDR2 SQIVND (reference sequence).

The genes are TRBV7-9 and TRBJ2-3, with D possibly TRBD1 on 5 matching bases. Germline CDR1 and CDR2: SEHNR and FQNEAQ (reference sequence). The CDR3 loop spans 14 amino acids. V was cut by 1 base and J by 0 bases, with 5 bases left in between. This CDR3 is CASSLEGSTDTQYF. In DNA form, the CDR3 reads TGTGCCAGCAGCTTAGAGGGGAGCACAGATACGCAGTATTTT.

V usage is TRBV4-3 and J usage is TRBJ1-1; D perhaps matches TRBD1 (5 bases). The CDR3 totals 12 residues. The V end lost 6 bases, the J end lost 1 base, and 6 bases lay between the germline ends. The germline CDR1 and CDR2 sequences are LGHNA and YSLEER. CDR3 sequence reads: CASSRGNTEAFF. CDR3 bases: TGCGCCAGCAGTAGGGGGAACACTGAAGCTTTCTTT.

The CDR3 bases are TGTGCCAGCAGCTTAGCGCTCGGCCAGGGGAGGGGGTTTTACACTGAAGCTTTCTTT. It translates to CASSLALGQGRGFYTEAFF. The chain uses TRBV7-2 and TRBJ1-1; D is possibly TRBD1 (6 bases). Germline CDR1 is SGHTA and CDR2 is FQGNSA. The CDR3 sequence is 19 residues long. V lost 0 bases and J 3 bases, leaving 23 bases between the germline ends.

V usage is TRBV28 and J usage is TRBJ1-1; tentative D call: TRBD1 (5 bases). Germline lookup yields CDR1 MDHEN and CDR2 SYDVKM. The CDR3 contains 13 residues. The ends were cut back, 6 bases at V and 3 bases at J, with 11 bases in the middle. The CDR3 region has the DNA TGTGCCAGCAGGACCGGCAGGGACACTGAAGCTTTCTTT. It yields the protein CASRTGRDTEAFF.

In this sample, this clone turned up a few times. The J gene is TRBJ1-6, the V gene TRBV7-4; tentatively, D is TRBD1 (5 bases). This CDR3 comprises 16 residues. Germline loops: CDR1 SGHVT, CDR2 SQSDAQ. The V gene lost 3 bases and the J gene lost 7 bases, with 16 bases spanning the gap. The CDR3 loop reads CASSFRAGGYNSPLHF. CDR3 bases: TGTGCCAGCAGCTTTCGAGCGGGGGGATACAATTCACCCCTCCACTTT. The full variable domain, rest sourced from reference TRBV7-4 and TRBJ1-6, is GAGVSQSPRYKVAKRGRDVALRCDSISGHVTLYWYRQTLGQGSEVLTYSQSDAQRDKSGRPSGRFSAERPERSVSTLKIQRTEQGDSAVYLCASSFRAGGYNSPLHFGNGTRLTVT.

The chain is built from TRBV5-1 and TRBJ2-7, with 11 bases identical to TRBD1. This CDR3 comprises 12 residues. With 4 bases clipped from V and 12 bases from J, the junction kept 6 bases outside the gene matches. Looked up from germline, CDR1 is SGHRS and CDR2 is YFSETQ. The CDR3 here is CASSKDRGRGYF. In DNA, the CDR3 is TGCGCCAGCAGCAAGGACAGGGGGCGAGGGTACTTC. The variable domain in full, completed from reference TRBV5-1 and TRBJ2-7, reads KAGVTQTPRYLIKTRGQQVTLSCSPISGHRSVSWYQQTPGQGLQFLFEYFSETQRNKGNFPGRFSGRQFSNSRSEMNVSTLELGDSALYLCASSKDRGRGYFGPGTRLTVT.

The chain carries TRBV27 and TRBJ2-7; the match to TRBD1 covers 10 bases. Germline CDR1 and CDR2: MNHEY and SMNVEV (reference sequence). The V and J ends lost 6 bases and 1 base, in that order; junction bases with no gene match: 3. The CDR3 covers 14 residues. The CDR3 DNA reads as TGTGCCAGCAGCCGGGGACAGGGGTCCTACGAGCAGTACTTC. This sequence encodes CASSRGQGSYEQYF.

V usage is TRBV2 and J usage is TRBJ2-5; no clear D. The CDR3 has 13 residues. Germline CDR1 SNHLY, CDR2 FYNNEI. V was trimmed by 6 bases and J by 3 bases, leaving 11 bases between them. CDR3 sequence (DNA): TGTGCCAGCAGGAGTCCGCGAGAAGAGACCCAGTACTTC. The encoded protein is CASRSPREETQYF.

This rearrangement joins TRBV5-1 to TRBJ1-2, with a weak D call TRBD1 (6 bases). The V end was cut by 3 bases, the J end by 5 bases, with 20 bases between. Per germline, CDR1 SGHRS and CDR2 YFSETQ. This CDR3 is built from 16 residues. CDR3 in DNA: TGCGCCAGCAGCTCGGAGAGGGCCAGGGGAGGGTATGGCTACACCTTC. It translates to CASSSERARGGYGYTF.

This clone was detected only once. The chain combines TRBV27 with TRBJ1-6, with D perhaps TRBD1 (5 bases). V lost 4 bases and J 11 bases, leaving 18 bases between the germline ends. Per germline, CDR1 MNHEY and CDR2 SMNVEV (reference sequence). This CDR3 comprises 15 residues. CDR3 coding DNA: TGTGCCAGCAGTTCCCGGGGAGGGGTCATTCCACCCCTCCACTTT. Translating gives CASSSRGGVIPPLHF.

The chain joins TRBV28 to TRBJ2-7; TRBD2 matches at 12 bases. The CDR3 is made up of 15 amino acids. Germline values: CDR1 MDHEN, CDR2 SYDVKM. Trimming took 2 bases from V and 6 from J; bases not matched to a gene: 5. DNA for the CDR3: TGTGCCAGCAGTTTAACTAGCGGGAGGACCTCCGAGCAGTACTTC. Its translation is CASSLTSGRTSEQYF.

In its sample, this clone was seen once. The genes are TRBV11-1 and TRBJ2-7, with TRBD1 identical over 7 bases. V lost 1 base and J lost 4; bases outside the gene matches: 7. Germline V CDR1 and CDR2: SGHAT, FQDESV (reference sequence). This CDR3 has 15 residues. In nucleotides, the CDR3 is TGTGCCAGCAGCTTAGTCGCGACAGGGCGATACGAGCAGTACTTC. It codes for CASSLVATGRYEQYF.

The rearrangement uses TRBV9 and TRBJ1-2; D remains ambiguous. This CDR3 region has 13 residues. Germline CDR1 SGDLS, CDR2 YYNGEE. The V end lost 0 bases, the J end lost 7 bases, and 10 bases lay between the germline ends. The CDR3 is CASSVVDSSGYTF. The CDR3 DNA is TGTGCCAGCAGCGTAGTGGACTCCTCTGGCTACACCTTC.

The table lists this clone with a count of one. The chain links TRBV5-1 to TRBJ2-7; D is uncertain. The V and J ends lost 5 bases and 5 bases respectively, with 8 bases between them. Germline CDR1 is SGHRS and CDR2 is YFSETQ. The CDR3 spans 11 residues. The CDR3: CASRGADEQYF. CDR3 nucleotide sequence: TGCGCCAGCAGGGGTGCGGACGAGCAGTACTTC.

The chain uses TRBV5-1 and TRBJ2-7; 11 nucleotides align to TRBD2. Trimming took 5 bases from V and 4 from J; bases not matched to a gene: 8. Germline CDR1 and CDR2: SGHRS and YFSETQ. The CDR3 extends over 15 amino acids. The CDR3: CASSGGGTSGYEQYF. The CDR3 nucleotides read TGCGCCAGCAGTGGAGGAGGGACTAGCGGATACGAGCAGTACTTC.

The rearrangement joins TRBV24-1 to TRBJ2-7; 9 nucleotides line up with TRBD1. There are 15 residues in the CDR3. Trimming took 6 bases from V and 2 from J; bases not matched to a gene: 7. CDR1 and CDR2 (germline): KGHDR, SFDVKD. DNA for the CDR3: TGTGCCACCAGTCCGAGTGGGACAGGGACCTACGAGCAGTACTTC. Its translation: CATSPSGTGTYEQYF.

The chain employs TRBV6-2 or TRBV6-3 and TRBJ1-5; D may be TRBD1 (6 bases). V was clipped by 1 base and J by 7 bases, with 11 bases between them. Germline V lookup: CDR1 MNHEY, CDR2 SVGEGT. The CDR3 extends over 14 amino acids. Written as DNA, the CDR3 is TGTGCCAGCAGTTACTGGGACACGAGCCAGCCCCAGCATTTT. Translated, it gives CASSYWDTSQPQHF.

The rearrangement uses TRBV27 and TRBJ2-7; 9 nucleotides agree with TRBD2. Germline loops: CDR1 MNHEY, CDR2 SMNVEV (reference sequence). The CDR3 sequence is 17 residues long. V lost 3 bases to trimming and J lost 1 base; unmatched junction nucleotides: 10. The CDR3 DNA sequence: TGTGCCAGCAGTTTTTTCGGCCTAGCGGGGAAATCCTACGAGCAGTACTTC. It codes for CASSFFGLAGKSYEQYF.

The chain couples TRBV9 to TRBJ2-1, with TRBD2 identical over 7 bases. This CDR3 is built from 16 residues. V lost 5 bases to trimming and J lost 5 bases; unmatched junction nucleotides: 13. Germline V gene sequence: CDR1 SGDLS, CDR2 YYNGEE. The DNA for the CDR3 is TGTGCCAGCAGTCGTTTTGGAGGGCTAGCGGACAATGAGCAGTTCTTC. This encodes CASSRFGGLADNEQFF. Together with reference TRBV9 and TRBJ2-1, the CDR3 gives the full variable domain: DSGVTQTPKHLITATGQRVTLRCSPRSGDLSVYWYQQSLDQGLQFLIQYYNGEERAKGNILERFSAQQFPDLHSELNLSSLELGDSALYFCASSRFGGLADNEQFFGPGTRLTVL.

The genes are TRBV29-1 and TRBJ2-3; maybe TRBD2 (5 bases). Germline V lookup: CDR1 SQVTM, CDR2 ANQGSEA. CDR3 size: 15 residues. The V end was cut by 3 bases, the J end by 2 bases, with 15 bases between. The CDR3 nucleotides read TGCAGCGTTGAGGGCCGGGGTGGTTTCACAGATACGCAGTATTTT. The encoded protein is CSVEGRGGFTDTQYF.